This entry lists 18 T cell receptor beta chains sequenced from one sample in a study of blood T cell repertoires in COVID-19. The protocol was immunoSEQ multiplex PCR, while the TCRdb copy is restricted to in-frame clones and leaves out a portion. The table has under 50,000 clones, about 90% seen once. The sequencing input was peripheral blood. These receptors were collected from a man between 70 and 80 years old with active COVID-19.

The gene calls are TRBV3-1 (or the pseudogene TRBV3-2) and TRBJ2-7; TRBD1 matches at 7 bases. The V and J ends lost 2 bases and 6 bases, in that order; junction bases with no gene match: 1. Looked up from germline, CDR1 is LGHDT and CDR2 is YNNKEL (reference sequence). CDR3 length: 12 amino acids. In DNA, the CDR3 is TGTGCCAGCAGCCAATCAGGGGGCGAGCAGTACTTC. Translating it yields CASSQSGGEQYF.

The chain uses TRBV10-3 and TRBJ2-5; 7 bases agree with TRBD1. Germline CDR1 reads ENHRY; CDR2 reads SYGVKD. The trim removed 2 bases at V and 1 base at J, leaving 4 bases unmatched. The CDR3 is 15 residues long. CDR3 coding DNA: TGTGCCATCAGTGAGGACAGGGCCCCCCAAGAGACCCAGTACTTC. It is translated as CAISEDRAPQETQYF.

CDR3 protein: CASSVEPSGGDGELFF. The CDR3 region has the DNA TGTGCCAGCAGCGTAGAACCTAGCGGGGGTGACGGGGAGCTGTTTTTT. This chain links TRBV9 with TRBJ2-2, with 10 nucleotides matching TRBD2. J gave up 7 bases and V 0 bases, and 6 bases lay outside the gene matches. The CDR3 covers 16 residues. CDR1 is SGDLS, CDR2 YYNGEE, per germline.

The genes are TRBV30 and TRBJ1-1; D is uncertain. CDR1 is GTSNPN, CDR2 SVGIG, per germline (reference sequence). The V end lost 0 bases, the J end lost 1 base, and 6 bases lay between the germline ends. The CDR3 has 13 residues. The CDR3 loop is CAWSVAGNTEAFF. The CDR3 DNA is TGTGCCTGGAGTGTAGCAGGGAACACTGAAGCTTTCTTT.

This clone has a handful of counts. This chain joins TRBV7-8 and TRBJ2-7; a possible D gene is TRBD1 (5 bases). The ends were cut back, 1 base at V and 3 bases at J, with 13 bases in the middle. There are 15 residues in the CDR3. Germline CDR1 SGHVS, CDR2 FQNEAQ. The CDR3 DNA follows: TGTGCCAGCAGCTTAGGCCCAGCAGGGAACTACGAGCAGTACTTC. This sequence encodes CASSLGPAGNYEQYF.

This clone appeared a few times. The chain employs TRBV5-5 and TRBJ2-7; TRBD1 matches 7 bases. Germline V gene data show CDR1 as SGHKS and CDR2 as YYEKEE (reference sequence). This CDR3 has 15 residues. V gave up 5 bases and J gave up 2 bases; unmatched junction bases: 10. In DNA form, the CDR3 reads TGTGCCAGCAGTCTGCCAGGGACAGAAACCTACGAGCAGTACTTC. It translates to CASSLPGTETYEQYF. Complete variable domain (other parts from reference TRBV5-5 and TRBJ2-7): DAGVTQSPTHLIKTRGQQVTLRCSPISGHKSVSWYQQVLGQGPQFIFQYYEKEERGRGNFPDRFSARQFPNYSSELNVNALLLGDSALYLCASSLPGTETYEQYFGPGTRLTVT.

Note on this clone: At one end the junction does not follow the germline gene, possibly because of a read error. The chain is built from TRBV5-6 and TRBJ1-2; 7 bases agree with TRBD1. Germline V CDR1 and CDR2: SGHDT, YYEEEE. This CDR3 spans 12 amino acids. This chain's CDR3 is CASSLETGKRLF. CDR3 nucleotide sequence: TGTGCCAGCAGCTTGGAGACAGGGAAAAGACTCTTC.

CDR3: CASSEDIGNTIYF. For the CDR3, the DNA is TGTGCCAGCAGTGAAGACATTGGCAACACCATATATTTT. The rearrangement joins TRBV6-1 to TRBJ1-3; D call uncertain. The germline V gene has CDR1 MNHNS and CDR2 SASEGT. This CDR3 has 13 amino acids. V dropped 1 base and J dropped 7 bases, with 8 bases sitting between them.

As regards this clone: The junction departs from germline at one end; a sequencing error may be responsible. This chain links TRBV10-3 with TRBJ1-4, with TRBD1 matching 7 bases. The CDR3 extends over 13 amino acids. CDR1 is ENHRY, CDR2 SYGVKD, per germline. CDR3 coding DNA: TGCGCCATCACCGCGGACAGGTCGGGAAAACTGTTTTTT. Its translation is CAITADRSGKLFF.

This chain links TRBV12-3 or TRBV12-4 with TRBJ2-7; the D gene is possibly TRBD2 (6 bases). The CDR3 has 13 residues. Trimming shortened V by 7 bases and J by 3 bases, and 13 bases separated the two germline ends. CDR3 in amino acids: CASNLGGVYEQYF. CDR3 in DNA: TGTGCCAGCAACTTGGGCGGGGTCTACGAGCAGTACTTC.

The rearrangement joins TRBV5-1 to TRBJ2-1; 8 bases align to TRBD1. This CDR3 has 13 residues. Trimming took 8 bases from V and 5 from J; bases not matched to a gene: 6. From germline, CDR1 is SGHRS and CDR2 YFSETQ. CDR3 protein: CASSRTGNNEQFF. The CDR3 region has the DNA TGCGCCAGTTCTAGGACAGGGAACAATGAGCAGTTCTTC.

This CDR3 reads CASSLLGGGPTGELFF. In DNA, the CDR3 is TGTGCCAGCAGCTTGTTGGGCGGGGGCCCCACCGGGGAGCTGTTTTTT. The chain combines TRBV5-4 with TRBJ2-2; a weak D match, TRBD2 (7 bases). CDR1 and CDR2 (germline): SGHNT, YYREEE (reference sequence). The V end was cut by 1 base, the J end by 4 bases, with 14 bases between. The CDR3 loop spans 16 amino acids.

This clone was seen more than once but under ten times. The CDR3 loop reads CASSARSGTSGDTGELFF. The CDR3 nucleotides are TGTGCCAGCAGCGCCCGGTCTGGGACTAGCGGGGACACCGGGGAGCTGTTTTTT. The chain has TRBV9 and TRBJ2-2; 13 nucleotides line up with TRBD2. Germline CDR1 SGDLS, CDR2 YYNGEE. The J segment lost 3 bases and the V segment lost 3 bases, leaving 8 bases of the junction unmatched. This CDR3 is built from 18 residues.

The chain employs TRBV7-6 and TRBJ2-3, with 8 bases aligning to TRBD2. V lost 2 bases and J lost 4; bases outside the gene matches: 5. Germline V gene data show CDR1 as SGHVS and CDR2 as FNYEAQ. This CDR3 spans 15 amino acids. CDR3 nucleotides: TGTGCCAGCAGCTTATCAGCGGGAGTCTCAGATACGCAGTATTTT. Amino acids: CASSLSAGVSDTQYF.

The chain links TRBV24-1 to TRBJ2-3; 7 nucleotides agree with TRBD1. V shed 7 bases and J 2 bases; nucleotides not matched to a gene: 11. The germline V gene encodes CDR1 KGHDR and CDR2 SFDVKD. The CDR3 consists of 16 residues. CDR3 nucleotide sequence: TGTGCCACCAGCCGAACGGGACAGATACTCACAGATACGCAGTATTTT. Its translation is CATSRTGQILTDTQYF.

The V gene is TRBV5-4, the J gene TRBJ1-1, with 12 bases that match TRBD1. J lost 4 bases, V lost 6 bases, and 13 bases had no gene match. The CDR3 has 17 amino acids. Germline CDR1 reads SGHNT; CDR2 reads YYREEE (reference sequence). CDR3 residues: CASKPGQGAVQSTEAFF. For the CDR3, the DNA is TGTGCCAGCAAGCCGGGACAGGGGGCAGTCCAAAGCACTGAAGCTTTCTTT.

This chain joins TRBV6-5 and TRBJ2-4; D gene unclear. The CDR3 is made up of 12 amino acids. Germline CDR1 is MNHEY and CDR2 is SVGAGI. Trimming removed 7 bases at V and 8 bases at J, with 12 bases between. CDR3 nucleotide sequence: TGTGCCAGCAACTACATAAGCGACATTCAGTACTTC. It is translated as CASNYISDIQYF.

This chain uses TRBV7-9 with TRBJ1-1; no firm D call. Germline V gives CDR1 SEHNR, CDR2 FQNEAQ (reference sequence). V lost 1 base, J lost 1 base, and 4 bases lay in between. The CDR3 is 13 residues long. In DNA, the CDR3 is TGTGCCAGCAGCTTAGAAGCGAACACTGAAGCTTTCTTT. Translated, it gives CASSLEANTEAFF.